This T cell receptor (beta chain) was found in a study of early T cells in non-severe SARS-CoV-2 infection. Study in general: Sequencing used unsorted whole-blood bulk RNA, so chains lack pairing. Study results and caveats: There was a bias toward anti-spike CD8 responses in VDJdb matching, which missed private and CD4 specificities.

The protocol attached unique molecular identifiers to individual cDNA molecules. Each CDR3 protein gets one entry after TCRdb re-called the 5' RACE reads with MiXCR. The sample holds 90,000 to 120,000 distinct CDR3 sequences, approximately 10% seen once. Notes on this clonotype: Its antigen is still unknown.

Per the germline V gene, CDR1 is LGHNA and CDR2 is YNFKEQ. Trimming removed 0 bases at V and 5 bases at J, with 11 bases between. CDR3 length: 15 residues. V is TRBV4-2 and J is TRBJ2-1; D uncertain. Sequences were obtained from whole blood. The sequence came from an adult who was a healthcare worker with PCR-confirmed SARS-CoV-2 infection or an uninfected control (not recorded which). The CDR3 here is CASSQDTNRNNEQFF. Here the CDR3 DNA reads TGTGCCAGCAGCCAAGATACTAACAGAAACAATGAGCAGTTCTTC.